This T cell receptor beta chain was captured in a study of cytotoxic CD8 clonotypes in ibrutinib-treated CLL. The CDR3 sequence is 16 residues long. Germline CDR1 reads SNHLY; CDR2 reads FYNNEI. Unmatched junction bases numbered 12, after V lost 1 base and J lost 8 bases. Profiling relied on immunoSEQ multiplex PCR, and the TCRdb table lists in-frame clones only, not all of them. The data show about 68,000 clones, with about two thirds seen just once and under 6% held by the top ten. Study outcomes and limitations: The study found clonality rose at ibrutinib response, then fell toward baseline at progression. Treatment left the uncommon public clonotypes either contracted or stable in frequency.

Genomic DNA (about 2 micrograms) was obtained from cryopreserved PBMCs for construction of TCR beta libraries. Concerning this clone: Its antigen is undetermined.

The sample in question was PBMCs, obtained after 12 months of ibrutinib treatment. This clonotype was sampled from a human donor with chronic lymphocytic leukemia. This chain connects TRBV2 to TRBJ1-2; TRBD1 matches at 8 bases. CDR3 bases: TGTGCCAGCAGTGAAGAGAGCGACGACAGGGGCGGCGGCTACACCTTC. This gives the protein CASSEESDDRGGGYTF. Based on the CDR3 plus reference TRBV2 and TRBJ1-2, the full variable domain is EPEVTQTPSHQVTQMGQEVILRCVPISNHLYFYWYRQILGQKVEFLVSFYNNEISEKSEIFDDQFSVERPDGSNFTLKIRSTKLEDSAMYFCASSEESDDRGGGYTFGSGTRLTVV.